This T cell receptor (beta chain) was profiled in a study of blood T cell repertoires in COVID-19. Study context: PBMCs, B-cell-depleted T cells, or T cells were the source of the cDNA or gDNA that made up the material.

CDR1 and CDR2 from the germline V gene are MNHEY and SVGAGI. Trimming cost V 2 bases and J 4 bases, with 12 bases left between them. CDR3 length: 15 residues. Sequencing used immunoSEQ multiplex PCR; TCRdb keeps in-frame clones, though not all of them. The sample records about 380,000 clones, 88% being singletons. Sample: PBMCs or T cells enriched from blood (not recorded which). The TCR comes from a woman between 18 and 29 years old who had recovered from COVID-19. This chain links TRBV6-5 with TRBJ1-3; D is unclear. The CDR3 DNA follows: TGTGCCAGCAGTTACGACCGGGAGAGGGGAAACACCATATATTTT. Protein: CASSYDRERGNTIYF.